This T cell receptor (beta chain) was sequenced in a study of cytomegalovirus exposure and HLA in healthy donors. Findings of the study overall: Available immune exposure information covered CMV serostatus only. Most TCR beta V segments were productive about 87% or about 30% of the time in an earlier analysis. The authors enumerated 150 to 200 TCR beta chains as linked to cytomegalovirus. Diagnosis of cytomegalovirus status made by the classifier reportedly showed high specificity and sensitivity.

Regarding this clone: Its cognate antigen is unknown. One junction end does not reproduce the germline sequence, and a read error may be involved.

Germline V gene data show CDR1 as SEHNR and CDR2 as FQNEAQ (reference sequence). The CDR3 spans 14 residues. A multiplex PCR was run with 60 Vbeta primers and 13 Jbeta primers. Clones were read by immunoSEQ multiplex PCR, and TCRdb kept only the in-frame ones, dropping some. The sample gives 120,000 or so clones, 75% to 85% of which show up once; 2% to 2.5% is in the top ten. The sample was PBMCs. The TCR originated in a man aged 18-30 years in good health and CMV-seronegative. This rearrangement joins TRBV7-9 to TRBJ2-3; tentative D call: TRBD2 (7 bases). The CDR3 loop is CASGGGSSTGTQYF. The DNA for the CDR3 is TGTGCCAGCGGCGGGGGCTCATCCACAGGTACGCAGTATTTT.